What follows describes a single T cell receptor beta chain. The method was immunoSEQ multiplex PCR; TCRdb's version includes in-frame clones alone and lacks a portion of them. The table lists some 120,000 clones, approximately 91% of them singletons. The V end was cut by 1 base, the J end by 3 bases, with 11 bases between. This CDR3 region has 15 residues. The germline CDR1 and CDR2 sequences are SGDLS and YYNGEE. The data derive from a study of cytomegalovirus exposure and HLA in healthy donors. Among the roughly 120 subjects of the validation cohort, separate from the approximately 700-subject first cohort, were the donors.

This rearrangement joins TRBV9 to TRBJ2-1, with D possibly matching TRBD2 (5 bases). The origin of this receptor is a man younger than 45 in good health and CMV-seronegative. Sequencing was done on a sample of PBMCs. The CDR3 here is CASSVFSGFYNEQFF. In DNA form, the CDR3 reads TGTGCCAGCAGCGTATTCAGCGGCTTCTACAATGAGCAGTTCTTC.